This entry concerns a single TCR beta chain. This specimen belongs to a study of T cell responses to AZD1222 COVID-19 vaccine. Here immunoSEQ multiplex PCR was the method, and the copy in TCRdb shows in-frame clones only, minus some. The sample records around 100,000 clones, 89% being singletons. The sequencing used peripheral blood, collected on day 0 of AZD1222 vaccination. This receptor was obtained from an adult in good health.

CDR3 sequence: CASAFGGLGQPQHF. In DNA, the CDR3 is TGTGCTAGTGCCTTTGGGGGGCTGGGCCAGCCCCAGCATTTT. The chain uses TRBV12-5 and TRBJ1-5, with D possibly matching TRBD1 (6 bases). CDR3 size: 14 residues. Trimming cost V 7 bases and J 7 bases, with 17 bases left between them. Germline V gene lookup returns CDR1 LGHNT and CDR2 FRNRAP.